Below are 11 T cell receptor beta chains sequenced from a single sample in a study of blood T cell repertoires in COVID-19. Clones were sequenced by immunoSEQ multiplex PCR, and TCRdb holds only the in-frame ones, with some missing. In the table there are roughly 22,000 clones, about 81% of which are singletons. The sample taken for sequencing was peripheral blood. Receptors originate from a woman in her seventies with COVID-19, enrolled during active disease.

CDR3: CASGGGRNYGYTF. CDR3 coding DNA: TGTGCCAGCGGAGGGGGCAGGAACTATGGCTACACCTTC. This chain links TRBV6-5 with TRBJ1-2; 7 bases are shared with TRBD1. Losses at the gene ends were 8 bases for V and 2 bases for J; bases not matched to a gene: 5. The germline V gene has CDR1 MNHEY and CDR2 SVGAGI. CDR3 length equals 13 residues.

The J gene is TRBJ2-1, the V gene TRBV11-2, with unresolved D. The V gene's germline CDR1 is SGHAT and CDR2 FQNNGV. Trimming took 2 bases from V and 7 from J, leaving 6 bases between them. CDR3 size: 12 residues. The chain's CDR3 is CASSLIANEQFF. DNA of the CDR3: TGTGCCAGCAGCTTAATAGCAAATGAGCAGTTCTTC. Using reference TRBV11-2 and TRBJ2-1 for the parts outside the CDR3, the full variable domain is EAGVAQSPRYKIIEKRQSVAFWCNPISGHATLYWYQQILGQGPKLLIQFQNNGVVDDSQLPKDRFSAERLKGVDSTLKIQPAKLEDSAVYLCASSLIANEQFFGPGTRLTVL.

The V call is TRBV4-3, the J call TRBJ2-6; D is uncertain. Germline V CDR1 and CDR2: LGHNA, YSLEER. The length of the CDR3 is 15 residues. V gave up 1 base and J gave up 3 bases, with 7 bases separating them. Written as DNA, the CDR3 is TGCGCCAGCAGCCAAGGCGCCGGTGGGGCCAACGTCCTGACTTTC. This encodes CASSQGAGGANVLTF.

The chain is built from TRBV7-2 and TRBJ2-5; weak D call: TRBD1 (7 bases). CDR3 size: 16 residues. Germline V CDR1 and CDR2: SGHTA, FQGNSA. V was trimmed by 6 bases and J by 4 bases, leaving 21 bases between them. The CDR3, as DNA: TGTGCCAGCAGTTTGGGTGGAGGGGGCCGGTCAGAGACCCAGTACTTC. It is translated as CASSLGGGGRSETQYF. The whole variable domain, remainder taken from reference TRBV7-2 and TRBJ2-5, is GAGVSQSPSNKVTEKGKDVELRCDPISGHTALYWYRQSLGQGLEFLIYFQGNSAPDKSGLPSDRFSAERTGGSVSTLTIQRTQQEDSAVYLCASSLGGGGRSETQYFGPGTRLLVL.

J is TRBJ2-1 and V is TRBV11-3, with 7 bases fitting TRBD2. The ends lost 0 bases at V and 15 bases at J; junction bases unmatched: 20. CDR1 is SGHNT, CDR2 YENEEA, per germline. There are 17 residues in the CDR3. CDR3 sequence reads: CASSLDHLSGIGTGRFF. The CDR3, as DNA: TGTGCCAGCAGCTTAGATCATCTGAGCGGGATCGGAACTGGTCGGTTCTTC.

The chain is built from TRBV13 and TRBJ1-2; maybe TRBD1 (6 bases). Trimming shortened V by 0 bases and J by 2 bases, and 7 bases separated the two germline ends. Per germline, CDR1 PRHDT and CDR2 FYEKMQ (reference sequence). The CDR3 is made up of 14 amino acids. DNA of the CDR3: TGTGCCAGCAGCTTAGGGACAGGCAACTATGGCTACACCTTC. This gives the protein CASSLGTGNYGYTF.

This chain joins TRBV7-3 and TRBJ2-1; 8 nucleotides match TRBD1. Germline V CDR1 and CDR2: SGHTA, FQGTGA. CDR3 size: 16 residues. V was pared by 0 bases and J by 4 bases, with 5 bases of the junction left unmatched. The CDR3 reads CASSLTTDRVYNEQFF. The CDR3 DNA sequence: TGTGCCAGCAGCTTAACGACGGACAGGGTATACAATGAGCAGTTCTTC.

The CDR3: CASSVVGTGALNTEAFF. DNA for the CDR3: TGTGCCAGCAGCGTAGTAGGTACAGGGGCCCTGAACACTGAAGCTTTCTTT. This sequence joins TRBV9 and TRBJ1-1, with TRBD1 matching 7 bases. V shed 0 bases, J shed 0 bases, and the junction held 8 bases outside the gene matches. The CDR3 length is 17 residues. Germline CDR1 reads SGDLS; CDR2 reads YYNGEE.

This chain connects TRBV12-3 or TRBV12-4 to TRBJ2-7, with TRBD2 identical over 7 bases. The length of the CDR3 is 13 residues. V lost 6 bases to trimming and J lost 4 bases; unmatched junction nucleotides: 6. CDR3 protein: CASSRDYGYEQYF. In nucleotides, the CDR3 is TGTGCCAGCAGCCGGGACTACGGGTACGAGCAGTACTTC.

This chain uses TRBV9 with TRBJ1-4, with TRBD1 matching 11 bases. This CDR3 comprises 15 residues. The V segment lost 3 bases and the J segment 10 bases; nucleotides outside the gene matches: 8. Germline V gene data show CDR1 as SGDLS and CDR2 as YYNGEE. The CDR3 DNA reads TGTGCCAGCAGCGCCGGACAGGGGGCACTTGGAAAACTGTTTTTT. It translates to CASSAGQGALGKLFF.

This chain uses TRBV27 with TRBJ1-6; D remains ambiguous. This CDR3 has 19 amino acids. Germline-derived CDR1 and CDR2 are MNHEY and SMNVEV (reference sequence). Between the trimmed V and J ends, which lost 3 bases and 0 bases, there was a span of 18 bases. The CDR3 region has the DNA TGTGCCAGCAGTTTTCACCCAAGGAGGGCGAGCTCCTATAATTCACCCCTCCACTTT. It translates to CASSFHPRRASSYNSPLHF.